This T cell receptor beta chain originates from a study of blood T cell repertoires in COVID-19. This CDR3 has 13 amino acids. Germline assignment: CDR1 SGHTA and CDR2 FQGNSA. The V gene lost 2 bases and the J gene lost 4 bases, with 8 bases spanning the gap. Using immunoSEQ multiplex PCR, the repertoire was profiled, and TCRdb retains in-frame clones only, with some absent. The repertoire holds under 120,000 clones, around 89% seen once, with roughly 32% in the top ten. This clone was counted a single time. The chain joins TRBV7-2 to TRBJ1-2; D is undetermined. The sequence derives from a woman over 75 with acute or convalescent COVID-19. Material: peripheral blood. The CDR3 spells CASSLQEGYGYTF. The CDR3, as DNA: TGTGCCAGCAGCTTACAGGAGGGCTATGGCTACACCTTC.